What follows are 19 T cell receptor beta chains derived from one specimen sequenced in a study of shared clonotypes between healthy human individuals. Sequenced by immunoSEQ multiplex PCR; TCRdb stores in-frame clones only, minus some. The sample has 2,500,000 or so clones; approximately 92% are singletons. The sequenced sample was naive CD4+ T cells sorted from blood. Subset meaning: CD45RA+ positively selected. The receptors were gathered from a man between 18 and 29 years old in good health.

V usage is TRBV7-9 and J usage is TRBJ1-1, with D unresolved. The V and J ends lost 8 bases and 2 bases respectively, with 9 bases between them. The CDR3 is 12 residues long. Germline assignment: CDR1 SEHNR and CDR2 FQNEAQ (reference sequence). The CDR3 sequence: CASLEVNTEAFF. The CDR3 coding sequence is TGTGCCAGCCTAGAGGTTAACACTGAAGCTTTCTTT.

In DNA, the CDR3 is TGTGCCAGCAGCTTGGAGATAGGGGGTGGCACAGATACGCAGTATTTT. Translated, it gives CASSLEIGGGTDTQYF. The gene calls are TRBV5-6 and TRBJ2-3, with D perhaps TRBD1 (6 bases). The CDR3 totals 16 residues. Deletions cut 0 bases from V and 1 base from J, with 12 bases between. Germline CDR1 and CDR2: SGHDT and YYEEEE.

The chain joins TRBV7-2 to TRBJ1-1, with D uncertain. CDR1 is SGHTA and CDR2 is FQGNSA in the germline V gene. The CDR3 consists of 11 residues. V shed 6 bases and J shed 3 bases, with 5 bases lying between them. CDR3 sequence reads: CASSQYTEAFF. The DNA for the CDR3 is TGTGCCAGCAGTCAGTACACTGAAGCTTTCTTT.

This chain links TRBV30 with TRBJ2-2, with 11 bases lining up with TRBD2. Germline CDR1 and CDR2: GTSNPN and SVGIG (reference sequence). J gave up 4 bases and V 8 bases, and 3 bases lay outside the gene matches. CDR3 length: 13 residues. The chain's CDR3 is CASSGRGTGELFF. In DNA form, the CDR3 reads TGTGCCAGTAGCGGGAGGGGCACCGGGGAGCTGTTTTTT.

The J gene is TRBJ2-3, the V gene TRBV15; D is possibly TRBD1 or TRBD2 (5 bases each). Germline lookup yields CDR1 LNHNV and CDR2 YYDKDF (reference sequence). This CDR3 has 15 residues. V lost 1 base and J lost 8, with 16 bases in between. The CDR3: CATSRGDVEGRTQYF. CDR3 bases: TGTGCCACCAGCAGAGGGGACGTTGAAGGTCGTACGCAGTATTTT.

The chain couples TRBV30 to TRBJ2-5; 9 nucleotides match TRBD2. The germline gives CDR1 GTSNPN, CDR2 SVGIG (reference sequence). This CDR3 region has 13 residues. J lost 2 bases, V lost 3 bases, and 1 base had no gene match. The CDR3 nucleotides are TGTGCCTGGAGGACTAGCGGACAAGAGACCCAGTACTTC. Translated, it gives CAWRTSGQETQYF.

The rearrangement uses TRBV28 and TRBJ2-7; D is uncertain. The CDR3 sequence is 14 residues long. V lost 6 bases and J 2 bases, leaving 14 bases between the germline ends. The V gene's germline CDR1 is MDHEN and CDR2 SYDVKM. This chain's CDR3 is CASRGLPKPYEQYF. In DNA, the CDR3 is TGTGCCAGCAGGGGGTTACCCAAGCCCTACGAGCAGTACTTC.

CDR3 protein: CASSIGTGGVETQYF. CDR3 bases: TGTGCCAGCAGCATCGGGACAGGGGGCGTGGAGACCCAGTACTTC. The chain uses TRBV5-8 and TRBJ2-5, with TRBD1 matching over 12 bases. The germline V gene encodes CDR1 SGHTS and CDR2 YDEGEE. V was pared by 4 bases and J by 5 bases, with 6 bases of the junction left unmatched. CDR3 length: 15 residues.

The V call is TRBV9, the J call TRBJ1-6, with 8 bases lining up with TRBD1. Germline V gives CDR1 SGDLS, CDR2 YYNGEE. V lost 0 bases to trimming and J lost 6 bases; unmatched junction nucleotides: 2. This CDR3 region has 15 residues. CDR3 DNA: TGTGCCAGCAGCGTAGAACAGGGGGGTAATTCACCCCTCCACTTT. Translating gives CASSVEQGGNSPLHF.

There are a few counts of this clone. This sequence joins TRBV5-5 and TRBJ1-2; D ambiguous. V lost 3 bases to trimming and J lost 6 bases, with 9 bases between them. The CDR3 has 12 residues. Germline V gene lookup returns CDR1 SGHKS and CDR2 YYEKEE (reference sequence). DNA for the CDR3: TGTGCCAGCAGCTATTCTGGGGATGGCTACACCTTC. Its protein is CASSYSGDGYTF.

This clone was detected only once. CDR3 protein: CASSPQTGGGLNTEAFF. The CDR3 DNA sequence: TGTGCCAGCAGTCCTCAAACAGGGGGTGGGCTGAACACTGAAGCTTTCTTT. V and J are TRBV27 and TRBJ1-1; TRBD1 matches at 8 bases. The germline gives CDR1 MNHEY, CDR2 SMNVEV (reference sequence). With V trimmed by 5 bases and J by 0 bases, 11 bases remained unmatched. The CDR3 has 17 residues.

The chain combines TRBV28 with TRBJ1-1, with D hard to call. The germline V gene has CDR1 MDHEN and CDR2 SYDVKM. The length of the CDR3 is 12 residues. Deletions cut 5 bases from V and 8 bases from J, with 12 bases between. CDR3 DNA: TGTGCCAGCAGTCCCTTCCGGGCAGAAGCTTTCTTT. Its translation: CASSPFRAEAFF.

The rearrangement uses TRBV7-2 and TRBJ2-1, with D perhaps given as TRBD1 or TRBD2 (5 bases each). The CDR3 length is 12 residues. Germline V lookup: CDR1 SGHTA, CDR2 FQGNSA. V was trimmed by 2 bases and J by 10 bases, leaving 9 bases between them. DNA of the CDR3: TGTGCCAGCAGCTTAAGAGGGACCGAGCAGTTCTTC. It translates to CASSLRGTEQFF.

The chain couples TRBV2 to TRBJ1-2; D might be TRBD1 (5 bases). The CDR3 consists of 16 residues. Per the germline V gene, CDR1 is SNHLY and CDR2 is FYNNEI. Trimming removed 6 bases at V and 0 bases at J, with 17 bases between. The CDR3 coding sequence is TGTGCCAGCAGCGCCCATCAGGGAGGTGCTAACTATGGCTACACCTTC. It codes for CASSAHQGGANYGYTF. The variable domain in full, completed from reference TRBV2 and TRBJ1-2, reads EPEVTQTPSHQVTQMGQEVILRCVPISNHLYFYWYRQILGQKVEFLVSFYNNEISEKSEIFDDQFSVERPDGSNFTLKIRSTKLEDSAMYFCASSAHQGGANYGYTFGSGTRLTVV.

This rearrangement joins TRBV6-5 to TRBJ1-2; no clear D gene. Germline values: CDR1 MNHEY, CDR2 SVGAGI. V lost 2 bases and J lost 2, with 9 bases in between. The CDR3 is 14 residues long. For the CDR3, the DNA is TGTGCCAGCAGTTACCAACAGACGAACTATGGCTACACCTTC. This encodes CASSYQQTNYGYTF.

This chain joins TRBV7-9 and TRBJ1-1; D may be TRBD1 (5 bases). V gave up 2 bases and J gave up 7 bases, with 14 bases separating them. Germline V gene data show CDR1 as SEHNR and CDR2 as FQNEAQ (reference sequence). CDR3 length: 14 amino acids. This CDR3 reads CASSLRGGTGEAFF. The DNA of the CDR3 is TGTGCCAGCAGCTTAAGGGGTGGGACGGGTGAAGCTTTCTTT. Based on the CDR3 plus reference TRBV7-9 and TRBJ1-1, the full variable domain is DTGVSQNPRHKITKRGQNVTFRCDPISEHNRLYWYRQTLGQGPEFLTYFQNEAQLEKSRLLSDRFSAERPKGSFSTLEIQRTEQGDSAMYLCASSLRGGTGEAFFGQGTRLTVV.

Written as DNA, the CDR3 is TGCAGCGTTGAAGGCGGACAGGGGGCTCCCCCTTACGAGCAGTACTTC. Amino acids: CSVEGGQGAPPYEQYF. The chain is built from TRBV29-1 and TRBJ2-7; TRBD1 matches 11 bases. This CDR3 has 16 residues. CDR1 and CDR2 from the germline V gene are SQVTM and ANQGSEA. Trimming cost V 1 base and J 4 bases; bases outside gene matches: 9.

V gene TRBV19 combines with J gene TRBJ1-4, with unresolved D. This CDR3 has 15 amino acids. V was trimmed by 6 bases and J by 7 bases, leaving 18 bases between them. In germline, CDR1 is LNHDA, CDR2 SQIVND (reference sequence). The CDR3: CASSHGTAWGEKLFF. The CDR3 region has the DNA TGTGCCAGTAGCCACGGAACAGCCTGGGGTGAAAAACTGTTTTTT.

V and J are TRBV30 and TRBJ1-6; D is unresolved. Looked up from germline, CDR1 is GTSNPN and CDR2 is SVGIG (reference sequence). This CDR3 is built from 13 residues. Trimming took off 3 bases at V and 10 bases at J, with 13 bases between the two ends. The CDR3 sequence: CAWRNRGNSPLHF. The CDR3 DNA follows: TGTGCCTGGAGAAACCGGGGTAACTCACCCCTCCACTTT.